These 10 T cell receptor beta chains share one sample of origin, sequenced in a study of blood T cell repertoires in COVID-19. Sequenced by immunoSEQ multiplex PCR; TCRdb stores in-frame clones only, minus some. The profile shows roughly 220,000 clones, approximately 90% of them singletons. The sequenced material came from peripheral blood. Receptor source: a man older than 75 with acute or convalescent COVID-19.

As DNA, the CDR3 is TGTGCCAGCAGTTACGGAGGACAGGGGAACGGTGAGACCCAGTACTTC. Translating it yields CASSYGGQGNGETQYF. The chain has TRBV6-7 and TRBJ2-5; TRBD1 aligns across 9 bases. TRBV6-7 has ORF status, its function being uncertain. V shed 2 bases, J shed 5 bases, and the junction held 9 bases outside the gene matches. CDR3 length equals 16 residues.

The chain has TRBV6-5 and TRBJ2-2; D gene uncertain. Germline V gene sequence: CDR1 MNHEY, CDR2 SVGAGI. The CDR3 runs to 14 residues. Trimming took off 5 bases at V and 1 base at J, with 8 bases between the two ends. The DNA of the CDR3 is TGTGCCAGCAGTCCGCAACAGAACACCGGGGAGCTGTTTTTT. Protein: CASSPQQNTGELFF.

This clone was counted a single time. The chain employs TRBV19 and TRBJ2-4; 12 nucleotides align to TRBD1. V dropped 6 bases and J dropped 8; count of bases not matched to a gene: 11. This CDR3 spans 16 amino acids. CDR1 and CDR2 from the germline V gene are LNHDA and SQIVND (reference sequence). CDR3 loop: CASRETGTGGRDIQYF. The CDR3 DNA reads TGTGCCAGTAGGGAAACCGGGACAGGGGGCCGGGACATTCAGTACTTC.

The genes are TRBV6-2 or TRBV6-3 and TRBJ2-7; TRBD1 might be the D (6 bases). Deletions cut 3 bases from V and 1 base from J, with 13 bases between. CDR3 length: 15 residues. Looked up from germline, CDR1 is MNHEY and CDR2 is SVGEGT. The CDR3 coding sequence is TGTGCCAGCAGTTATCGGACAGCTTCGTCCTACGAGCAGTACGTC. Its translation is CASSYRTASSYEQYV.

The rearrangement uses TRBV5-4 and TRBJ1-3; 9 bases agree with TRBD1. V was clipped by 4 bases and J by 0 bases; unmatched bases: 5. The CDR3 spans 16 residues. Germline lookup yields CDR1 SGHNT and CDR2 YYREEE (reference sequence). The CDR3 coding sequence is TGTGCCAGCAGCAATGACAGGGGGATCTCTGGAAACACCATATATTTT. This encodes CASSNDRGISGNTIYF.

This rearrangement joins TRBV18 to TRBJ2-7, with 7 bases identical to TRBD1. With 5 bases clipped from V and 2 bases from J, the junction kept 9 bases outside the gene matches. The CDR3 is 15 amino acids. The germline V gene has CDR1 KGHSH and CDR2 LQKENI. The DNA of the CDR3 is TGTGCCAGCTCAACCCTCGGACAGGCGCCCTACGAGCAGTACTTC. Its protein product is CASSTLGQAPYEQYF.

This chain joins TRBV28 and TRBJ1-2; 7 bases agree with TRBD1. V lost 5 bases to trimming and J lost 2 bases; unmatched junction nucleotides: 8. The CDR3 consists of 15 residues. CDR1 is MDHEN and CDR2 is SYDVKM in the germline V gene. CDR3 DNA sequence: TGTGCCAGCAGTCTTGGGACAGCTCAAAACTATGGCTACACCTTC. Amino acids: CASSLGTAQNYGYTF.

The chain employs TRBV10-2 and TRBJ2-2; the match to TRBD1 covers 8 bases. The junction had 4 bases not matched to a gene; V was cut back by 3 bases and J by 7 bases. The CDR3 runs to 14 residues. The germline CDR1 and CDR2 sequences are WSHSY and SAAADI. This CDR3 is CASSEQGVIGELFF. The CDR3 nucleotides read TGCGCCAGCAGTGAACAGGGGGTGATCGGGGAGCTGTTTTTT.

The chain recombines TRBV25-1 with TRBJ2-2; 10 nucleotides match TRBD1. This CDR3 has 16 residues. Germline-derived CDR1 and CDR2 are MGHDK and SYGVNS. Germline trimming cut 6 bases from V and 7 bases from J; bases unmatched to any gene: 11. As DNA, the CDR3 is TGTGCCAGCAGAACTACGGGACAGGGGTACATCGGGGAGCTGTTTTTT. Translating gives CASRTTGQGYIGELFF.

The J gene is TRBJ2-5, the V gene TRBV7-9; the match to TRBD2 covers 7 bases. This CDR3 is built from 14 residues. Germline values: CDR1 SEHNR, CDR2 FQNEAQ (reference sequence). With V trimmed by 1 base and J by 6 bases, 5 bases remained unmatched. The CDR3 loop reads CASSLGLAAKTQYF. Written as DNA, the CDR3 is TGTGCCAGCAGCTTAGGACTAGCTGCTAAGACCCAGTACTTC. Supplemented by reference TRBV7-9 and TRBJ2-5, the full variable domain reads DTGVSQNPRHKITKRGQNVTFRCDPISEHNRLYWYRQTLGQGPEFLTYFQNEAQLEKSRLLSDRFSAERPKGSFSTLEIQRTEQGDSAMYLCASSLGLAAKTQYFGPGTRLLVL.